What follows are 18 T cell receptor beta chains derived from one specimen sequenced in a study of TIL therapy for anti-PD-1-resistant metastatic lung cancer. Sequencing used immunoSEQ v3. Assay: immunoSEQ multiplex PCR; the TCRdb copy retains only in-frame clones and omits some. The profile covers about 50,000 clones, with 65% to 90% appearing a single time and more than 4.5% taken by the ten largest. Indicated time point: pre-treatment sample, taken before nivolumab and TIL therapy. The sample here was blood, taken at baseline. Every receptor here comes from a person between 30 and 80 years old with non-small cell lung cancer.

The rearrangement links TRBV7-3 to TRBJ2-1; D may correspond to TRBD1 or TRBD2 (5 bases each). The germline V gene has CDR1 SGHTA and CDR2 FQGTGA. V lost 5 bases to trimming and J lost 5 bases, with 19 bases between them. The CDR3 is 16 amino acids. CDR3 protein: CASSEQPPGPNNEQFF. CDR3 bases: TGTGCCAGCAGCGAGCAACCCCCGGGACCGAACAATGAGCAGTTCTTC.

The chain combines TRBV11-3 with TRBJ2-3; D is undetermined. Trimming left V 2 bases short and J 2 bases short, with 5 bases between. CDR3 length: 13 amino acids. Germline V gene data show CDR1 as SGHNT and CDR2 as YENEEA. CDR3 protein: CASSLSDTDTQYF. CDR3 coding DNA: TGTGCCAGCAGCTTATCAGACACAGATACGCAGTATTTT. The full variable domain, its missing parts supplied by reference TRBV11-3 and TRBJ2-3, is EAGVVQSPRYKIIEKKQPVAFWCNPISGHNTLYWYLQNLGQGPELLIRYENEEAVDDSQLPKDRFSAERLKGVDSTLKIQPAELGDSAVYLCASSLSDTDTQYFGPGTRLTVL.

This sequence joins TRBV28 and TRBJ2-7; possible D gene TRBD1, 5 bases. Per germline, CDR1 MDHEN and CDR2 SYDVKM. The length of the CDR3 is 17 residues. V was pared by 3 bases and J by 5 bases, with 23 bases between. Here the CDR3 reads CASSLGPKGRYVNEQYF. The CDR3 region has the DNA TGTGCCAGCAGTTTGGGGCCCAAGGGGCGCTATGTCAACGAGCAGTACTTC.

The CDR3 sequence is CASSRTSGGGEQFF. CDR3 bases: TGCGCCAGCAGCCGGACTAGCGGGGGAGGTGAGCAGTTCTTC. The chain links TRBV4-3 to TRBJ2-1, with 13 bases identical to TRBD2. The length of the CDR3 is 14 residues. The V gene end was trimmed by 4 bases and the J gene end by 9 bases; junction bases not matched to a gene: 3. Germline CDR1 is LGHNA and CDR2 is YSLEER.

The rearrangement uses TRBV10-1 and TRBJ1-5; a possible D gene is TRBD1 (6 bases). From germline, CDR1 is WNHNN and CDR2 SYGVQD (reference sequence). The V end was cut by 7 bases, the J end by 2 bases, with 15 bases between. CDR3 length: 15 residues. CDR3 DNA: TGCGCCAGCACGGAAGGGGGGAAAGGCAATCAGCCCCAGCATTTT. It codes for CASTEGGKGNQPQHF.

The chain has TRBV6-5 and TRBJ1-2; D call uncertain. Germline V gene data show CDR1 as MNHEY and CDR2 as SVGAGI. The CDR3 length is 15 residues. V lost 4 bases and J 5 bases, leaving 17 bases between the germline ends. The CDR3 DNA follows: TGTGCCAGCAGTTCGGATAGGAGGGCCGGATATGGCTACACCTTC. This encodes CASSSDRRAGYGYTF.

V and J are TRBV24-1 and TRBJ2-7; D is possibly TRBD1 or TRBD2 (5 bases each). Between the trimmed V and J ends, which lost 1 base and 3 bases, there was a span of 9 bases. CDR1 is KGHDR and CDR2 is SFDVKD in the germline V gene. This CDR3 spans 14 amino acids. CDR3 DNA: TGTGCCACCAGTGATTTCTGGGACGGCTACGAGCAGTACTTC. Translated: CATSDFWDGYEQYF.

The rearrangement links TRBV5-6 to TRBJ1-5, with D perhaps matching TRBD1 (5 bases). The CDR3 is made up of 14 amino acids. The V end was cut by 0 bases, the J end by 1 base, with 5 bases between. Germline CDR1 and CDR2: SGHDT and YYEEEE. The CDR3 coding sequence is TGTGCCAGCAGCTTGGGACAGAGCAATCAGCCCCAGCATTTT. Protein sequence: CASSLGQSNQPQHF.

V is TRBV7-8 and J is TRBJ2-1, with D tentatively TRBD1 (6 bases). This CDR3 has 12 residues. The germline CDR1 and CDR2 sequences are SGHVS and FQNEAQ. The V and J ends lost 5 bases and 9 bases respectively, with 11 bases between them. The CDR3 is CASSLQGSEQFF. In nucleotides, the CDR3 is TGTGCCAGCAGCCTACAGGGAAGTGAGCAGTTCTTC.

The chain uses TRBV9 and TRBJ2-7, with 10 positions matching TRBD2. J gave up 4 bases and V 0 bases, and 1 base lay outside the gene matches. CDR1 is SGDLS, CDR2 YYNGEE, per germline. This CDR3 comprises 14 residues. CDR3 sequence (DNA): TGTGCCAGCAGCGTAGGGACTAGCGGTTACGAGCAGTACTTC. This sequence encodes CASSVGTSGYEQYF.

The genes are TRBV24-1 and TRBJ1-5; no reliable D call. Trimming removed 4 bases from V and 4 bases from J, with 7 bases in between. Germline V CDR1 and CDR2: KGHDR, SFDVKD. CDR3 length: 13 amino acids. The CDR3: CATSEMSNQPQHF. CDR3 in DNA: TGTGCCACCAGTGAGATGAGTAATCAGCCCCAGCATTTT.

This chain connects TRBV4-3 to TRBJ1-4, with TRBD1 matching over 7 bases. Germline V gene data show CDR1 as LGHNA and CDR2 as YSLEER. J was trimmed by 5 bases and V by 4 bases; bases with no gene match: 4. The CDR3 is 14 amino acids. CDR3 residues: CASSLGQRNEKLFF. The CDR3 coding sequence is TGCGCCAGCAGCCTGGGACAGAGGAATGAAAAACTGTTTTTT.

This clone was detected once. The rearrangement joins TRBV18 to TRBJ2-7; 7 bases agree with TRBD1. The trim removed 6 bases at V and 3 bases at J, leaving 11 bases unmatched. The CDR3 runs to 15 residues. Looked up from germline, CDR1 is KGHSH and CDR2 is LQKENI. The CDR3 sequence: CASSRVGDSVYEQYF. The CDR3 coding sequence is TGTGCCAGCTCCCGAGTCGGGGACAGTGTCTACGAGCAGTACTTC. Based on the CDR3 plus reference TRBV18 and TRBJ2-7, the full variable domain is NAGVMQNPRHLVRRRGQEARLRCSPMKGHSHVYWYRQLPEEGLKFMVYLQKENIIDESGMPKERFSAEFPKEGPSILRIQQVVRGDSAAYFCASSRVGDSVYEQYFGPGTRLTVT.

The rearrangement joins TRBV4-3 to TRBJ2-2; D may be TRBD1 or TRBD2 (5 bases each). CDR1 and CDR2 (germline): LGHNA, YSLEER. The V gene lost 3 bases and the J gene lost 7 bases, with 12 bases spanning the gap. CDR3 length: 14 amino acids. The CDR3 loop reads CASSHTIGGGELFF. Here the CDR3 DNA reads TGCGCCAGCAGCCATACCATTGGGGGCGGGGAGCTGTTTTTT.

A single count supports this clone. The chain has TRBV7-2 and TRBJ2-5; the D gene is possibly TRBD1 (5 bases). The CDR3 runs to 11 residues. Germline CDR1 and CDR2: SGHTA and FQGNSA. Trimming removed 5 bases from V and 5 bases from J, with 6 bases in between. The chain's CDR3 is CASSPGETQYF. The DNA of the CDR3 is TGTGCCAGCAGCCCAGGGGAGACCCAGTACTTC.

J is TRBJ2-7 and V is TRBV6-2 or TRBV6-3; TRBD2 matches at 8 bases. J gave up 5 bases and V 5 bases, and 8 bases lay outside the gene matches. The CDR3 spans 14 residues. CDR1 and CDR2 from the germline V gene are MNHEY and SVGEGT. CDR3 sequence: CASSRTSSTHEQYF. CDR3 DNA sequence: TGTGCCAGCAGTAGGACTAGCTCCACCCACGAGCAGTACTTC.

This chain joins TRBV5-1 and TRBJ2-5; the match to TRBD2 covers 9 bases. The CDR3 totals 17 residues. With 4 bases clipped from V and 2 bases from J, the junction kept 12 bases outside the gene matches. The germline V gene encodes CDR1 SGHRS and CDR2 YFSETQ. The CDR3 DNA is TGCGCCAGCAGCCGAGCTAGCGGGAACCCCCCGCAAGAGACCCAGTACTTC. Its protein product is CASSRASGNPPQETQYF.

This clone has only one observation. As DNA, the CDR3 is TGTGCCAGCCAACCCAGGCTAGCTCTCCACAATGAGCAGTTCTTC. This encodes CASQPRLALHNEQFF. This sequence joins TRBV25-1 and TRBJ2-1, with a possible D match to TRBD2 (5 bases). CDR1 is MGHDK, CDR2 SYGVNS, per germline. The V end was cut by 8 bases, the J end by 5 bases, with 19 bases between. The CDR3 is 15 amino acids.